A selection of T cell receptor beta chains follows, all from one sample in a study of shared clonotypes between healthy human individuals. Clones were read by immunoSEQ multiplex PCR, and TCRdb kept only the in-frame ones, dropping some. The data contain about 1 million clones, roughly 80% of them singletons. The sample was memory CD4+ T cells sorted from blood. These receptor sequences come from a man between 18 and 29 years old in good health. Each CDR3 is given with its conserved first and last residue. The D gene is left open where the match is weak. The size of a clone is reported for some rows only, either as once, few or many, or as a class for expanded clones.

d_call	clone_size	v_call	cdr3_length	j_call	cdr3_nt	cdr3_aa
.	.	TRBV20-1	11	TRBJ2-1	TGCAGTGCTAGGGTCAAACTGGAGCAGTTCTTC	CSARVKLEQFF
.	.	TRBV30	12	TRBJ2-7	TGTGCCTGGAGTGTGCAGGCCTACGAGCAGTACTTC	CAWSVQAYEQYF
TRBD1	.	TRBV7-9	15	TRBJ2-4	TGTGCCAGCAGCTCAGGGACAGGGGGTCGAAACATTCAGTACTTC	CASSSGTGGRNIQYF
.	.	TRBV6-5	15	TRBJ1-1	TGTGCCAGCACTCAAACGGTACAGTCGGGTACTGAAGCTTTCTTT	CASTQTVQSGTEAFF
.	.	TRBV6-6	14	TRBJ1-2	TGTGCCAGCAGCGCCCTCGGGGGTAACTATGGCTACACCTTC	CASSALGGNYGYTF
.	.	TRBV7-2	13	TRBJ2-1	TGTGCCAGCAGCTTAGGGCCCGGGGGTGAGCAGTTCTTC	CASSLGPGGEQFF
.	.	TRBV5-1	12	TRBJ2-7	TGCGCCAGCAGCCCTGGCGTTAGGGAGCAGTACTTC	CASSPGVREQYF
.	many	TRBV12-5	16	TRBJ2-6	TGTGCTAGTGGTTCTCCGGGTCCGGGGGGGGCCAACGTCCTGACTTTC	CASGSPGPGGANVLTF
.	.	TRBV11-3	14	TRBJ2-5	TGTGCCAGCAGCTCCCCGCAGGGCCAAGAGACCCAGTACTTC	CASSSPQGQETQYF
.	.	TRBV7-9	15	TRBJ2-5	TGTGCCAGCAGTTCCGGGGGTTTAAGCCAAGAGACCCAGTACTTC	CASSSGGLSQETQYF
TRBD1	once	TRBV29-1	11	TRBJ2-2	TGCAGCGGACGGACAGGCGGGGAGCTGTTTTTT	CSGRTGGELFF
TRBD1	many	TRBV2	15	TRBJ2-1	TGTGCCAGCACTCTTGACAGGGGCGCGAATAATGAGCAGTTCTTC	CASTLDRGANNEQFF
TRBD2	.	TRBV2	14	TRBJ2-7	TGTGCCAGCGGCCTTAGCGGGACCTTCTACGAGCAGTACTTC	CASGLSGTFYEQYF
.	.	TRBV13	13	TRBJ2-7	TGTGCCAGCAGCCAACAGGGGACTACCACTGAGTACTTC	CASSQQGTTTEYF
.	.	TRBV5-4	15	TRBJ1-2	TGTGCCAGCAGCTCCAAATTACGACAGTTCTATGGCTACACCTTC	CASSSKLRQFYGYTF
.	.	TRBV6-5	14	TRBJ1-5	TGTGCCAGCAGTGGGGCGGGCTGGGGTCAGCCCCAGCATTTT	CASSGAGWGQPQHF
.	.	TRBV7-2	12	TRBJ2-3	TGTGCCAGCAGCTTCGGGGGAGATACGCAGTATTTT	CASSFGGDTQYF
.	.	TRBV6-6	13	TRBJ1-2	TGTGCCAGCAGTTGGGACATAATGGATGGCTACACCTTC	CASSWDIMDGYTF
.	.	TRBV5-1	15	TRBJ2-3	TGCGCCAGCAGCTTGGGTAGTTCTAGCACAGATACGCAGTATTTT	CASSLGSSSTDTQYF
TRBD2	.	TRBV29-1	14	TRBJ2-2	TGCAGCGTTTCCGGGGGGACGAACACCGGGGAGCTGTTTTTT	CSVSGGTNTGELFF
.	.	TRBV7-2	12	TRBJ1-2	TGTGCCAGCAGCCAGTCTGCAAGGGGCTACACCTTC	CASSQSARGYTF
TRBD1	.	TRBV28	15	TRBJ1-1	TGTGCCAGCAGCCCCGGTGGACAGGGAAGCACTGAAGCTTTCTTT	CASSPGGQGSTEAFF
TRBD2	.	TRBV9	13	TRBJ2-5	TGTGCCAGCTCGGGGGGAGGCCAAGAGACCCAGTACTTC	CASSGGGQETQYF
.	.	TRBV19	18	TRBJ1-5	TGTGCCAGTAGTATTTTAAGTACTTTTCAGGGAGGGCATCAGCCCCAGCATTTT	CASSILSTFQGGHQPQHF
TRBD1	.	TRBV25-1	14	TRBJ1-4	TGTGCCAGCAGTGTACAGGGGCTTAATGAAAAACTGTTTTTT	CASSVQGLNEKLFF
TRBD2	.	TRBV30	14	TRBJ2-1	TGTGCCTGGAGTGTATACGGGGGGTACAATGAGCAGTTCTTC	CAWSVYGGYNEQFF
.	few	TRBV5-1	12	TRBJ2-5	TGCGCCAGCAGACCGAACAGAGAGACCCAGTACTTC	CASRPNRETQYF
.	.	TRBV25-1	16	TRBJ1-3	TGTGCCAGCAGTGAGCCAACAGGGAACTCTGGAAACACCATATATTTT	CASSEPTGNSGNTIYF
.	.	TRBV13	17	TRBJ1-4	TGTGCCAGCACTTCGGTCAGGGCGTTAGTAACTAATGAAAAACTGTTTTTT	CASTSVRALVTNEKLFF
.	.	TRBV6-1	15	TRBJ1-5	TGTGCCAGCATCTTTCGGGGGGGCCAGGGGCAGCCCCAGCATTTT	CASIFRGGQGQPQHF
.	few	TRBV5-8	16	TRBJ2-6	TGTGCCAGCAGCTCTCTAACCCTGAAATCGGCCAACGTCCTGACTTTC	CASSSLTLKSANVLTF
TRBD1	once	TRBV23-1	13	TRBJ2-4	TGCGCCGGGTCAGGACAGGGAAAAAACATTCAGTACTTC	CAGSGQGKNIQYF
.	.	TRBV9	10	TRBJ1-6	TGTGCCAGCAGCGTAGGACCCCTCCACTTT	CASSVGPLHF
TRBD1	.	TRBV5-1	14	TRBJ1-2	TGCGCCAGCAGCCCCGGACAGGGGGTCTATGGCTACACCTTC	CASSPGQGVYGYTF
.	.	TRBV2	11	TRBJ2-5	TGTGCCAGCAGTGGAAGAGAGACCCAGTACTTC	CASSGRETQYF
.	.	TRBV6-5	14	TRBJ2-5	TGTGCCAGCAGTTACTCGACTTACGAAGAGACCCAGTACTTC	CASSYSTYEETQYF
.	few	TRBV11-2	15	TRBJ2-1	TGTGCCAGCAGCTTACAGGCCGGGCCCTACAATGAGCAGTTCTTC	CASSLQAGPYNEQFF
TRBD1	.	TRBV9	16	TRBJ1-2	TGTGCCAGCAGCTCTAGGACAGGGCTCTGGGACTATGGCTACACCTTC	CASSSRTGLWDYGYTF
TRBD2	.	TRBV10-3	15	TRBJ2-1	TGTGCCATCAGCCCCGGACTAGCGGGAGGGGATGAGCAGTTCTTC	CAISPGLAGGDEQFF
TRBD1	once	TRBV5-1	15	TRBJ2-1	TGCGCCAGCAGTCGGGACAGTTACTCCTACAATGAGCAGTTCTTC	CASSRDSYSYNEQFF
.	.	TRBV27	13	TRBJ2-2	TGTGCCAGCACCCGACTAGGCACCGGGGAGCTGTTTTTT	CASTRLGTGELFF
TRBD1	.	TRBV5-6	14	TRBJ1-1	TGTGCCAGCAGCTTCAGGGAGGGGGCCTCTGAAGCTTTCTTT	CASSFREGASEAFF